This T cell receptor (beta chain) was documented in a study of OX40 agonist ivuxolimab in advanced cancers. Turning to the study itself: Ivuxolimab is a fully human IgG2 antibody that activates OX40 (CD134).

General study points: Fewer expanded clones were found on average in CD4+ than in CD8+ T cells. Expanded peripheral T cells had an undetermined antigen specificity.

The length of the CDR3 is 15 residues. V was clipped by 1 base and J by 6 bases; unmatched bases: 6. Germline assignment: CDR1 SGHDT and CDR2 YYEEEE. The table came from immunoSEQ multiplex PCR; TCRdb's copy has only in-frame clones and leaves some out. Among tens of thousands of clones listed, 88% were seen once. Concerning this clone: As yet, its antigen is unknown.

Here the sequenced sample was CD4+ or CD8+ T cells sorted from blood, taken in a trial of the OX40 agonist ivuxolimab. The clonotype was recovered from an adult with an advanced solid tumor such as melanoma, head and neck, liver or kidney cancer. The chain joins TRBV5-6 to TRBJ2-3, with TRBD1 matching 9 bases. The CDR3 DNA follows: TGTGCCAGCAGCTTGTCGAGGACAGGGGCGGATACGCAGTATTTT. Its protein is CASSLSRTGADTQYF.